Sequencing of this T cell receptor beta chain was carried out in a study of blood T cell repertoires in COVID-19. The table came from immunoSEQ multiplex PCR; TCRdb's copy has only in-frame clones and leaves some out. The sample shows 200,000 to 250,000 clones, about three quarters of them seen only once. Germline V gene lookup returns CDR1 LNHDA and CDR2 SQIVND (reference sequence). The CDR3 extends over 16 amino acids. V shed 4 bases and J 3 bases; nucleotides not matched to a gene: 8. Input material: peripheral blood. The chain recombines TRBV19 with TRBJ2-1; TRBD2 matches 8 bases. The source is a woman in her seventies with acute or convalescent COVID-19. The CDR3 spells CASSKGSSGNYNEQFF. CDR3 sequence (DNA): TGTGCCAGTAGTAAGGGGAGTAGCGGGAACTACAATGAGCAGTTCTTC.